This T cell receptor beta chain was retrieved from a study of tumor-infiltrating lymphocytes in localized non-small cell lung cancer (dated by TCRdb to the early 2020s). Context from the whole study: Several histologies were represented in the cohort, which also included both smokers and never-smokers as well as patients whose samples were collected after neoadjuvant chemotherapy. Each patient contributed resected tumor tissue and uninvolved lung tissue from the same patient, described as non-adjacent to the tumor. The same patients underwent several integrated assays, with TCR sequencing performed together with flow cytometry, multiplex immunofluorescence, RNA-seq, exome sequencing and proteomics. In total, the ICON cohort consisted of fewer than 180 surgical patients with localized non-small cell lung cancer who had their tumors resected. The paired tumor versus uninvolved lung comparison of immunoSEQ T-cell fraction included some 57 patients.

Trimming at the junction amounts to 4 bases on V and 4 bases on J, and the germline ends lie 13 bases apart. The CDR3 starts with the cysteine, ends with the phenylalanine, and has 15 residues. Only CDR3 DNA is held: 45 bases, read in frame from base 1. From the germline V gene, CDR1 is MNHEY and CDR2 is SVGAGI. As for this clone: Its antigen target is currently unknown. The input lacks base qualities; no much larger clone sits a single base away.

TCR sequencing with the immunoSEQ assay provided the T-cell fraction in tumor and uninvolved lung tissue. From the authors' description of their analysis: To analyze survival, patients were divided into a high T-cell fraction group (upper tertile) and a low T-cell fraction group (lower two tertiles), and the two groups were compared using a log-rank test. A signed-rank test was used to test paired tumor versus uninvolved lung differences in T-cell fraction. What TCRdb holds here is the immuneACCESS table cut down to in-frame rearrangements. Part of the clones is not present; checked against another copy, under half of the missing clones reflect an unresolved V gene, and the others are unexplained. Clonal size and the V and J genes are those of that table, whereas D and trimming came from the DNA. The sample contains 10,000 to 15,000 clones, about 82% of them found a single time. 9.5% to 15% of the sample is taken by the ten largest.

ICON enrollment began in 2016, and the last patient was enrolled in 2018. Fresh tumor and matched uninvolved tissue for in-depth immune analyses, including TCR sequencing, were collected from a subcohort of approximately 81 patients. No cell sorting was done, and TCR sequencing was instead run on DNA isolated from bulk tissue. The study at large found these results: Since assay coverage differed from patient to patient depending on how much tissue was available, TCR sequencing was done for only a subset of the cohort. Because different assays used different pieces of the same tissue, technical variation could not be distinguished from intratumor heterogeneity. TCRbeta sequencing supported higher T cell infiltration in tumors than in uninvolved lung tissue, consistent with immunofluorescence CD3 counts. TCR-derived T-cell fraction did not differ between the flow cytometry-defined immunotypes IM1 (good prognosis) and IM2 (poor prognosis).

The rearrangement combines TRBV6-5 with TRBJ2-2; a tentative D match to TRBD1 spans 6 bases. Sequencing input: uninvolved lung tissue not adjacent to the tumor. The clonotype comes from a human donor with non-small cell lung cancer. The DNA sequence follows: TGTGCCAGCAGTTCGCAGGGGCTGTCCACCGGGGAGCTGTTTTTT. It specifies CASSSQGLSTGELFF.